This T cell receptor (beta chain) was recovered during a study of quantifying T cell responses using KT2 cells. Turning to the study itself: TCR alpha and beta constant-region primers primed reverse transcription of RNA.

The germline V gene has CDR1 MGHDK and CDR2 SYGVNS. This CDR3 spans 16 amino acids. Trimming cost V 3 bases and J 7 bases; bases outside gene matches: 14. This clonotype was observed a handful of times. Fixed numbers of PBMC received varying amounts of KT2 cells. An oligo carrying a UMI was ligated to the cDNA 3' end. The first PCR ran roughly 4 cycles with an equimolar RC1.1 and RC1.2 beta primer mix. TCRdb reprocessed the UMI-ligation and nested PCR reads via MiXCR and lists one record per CDR3 protein. The sample has some 43,000 distinct CDR3 sequences; approximately 15% are singletons. This TCR derives from a human donor. The genes are TRBV25-1 and TRBJ1-1; 7 bases fit TRBD1. The specimen sequenced was PBMCs spiked with cells of the T cell clone KT2. CDR3 sequence reads: CASSDGGGQMLGEAFF. The CDR3 region has the DNA TGTGCCAGCAGTGATGGCGGGGGACAGATGTTGGGTGAAGCTTTCTTT. Variable domain in full (rest from reference TRBV25-1 and TRBJ1-1): EADIYQTPRYLVIGTGKKITLECSQTMGHDKMYWYQQDPGMELHLIHYSYGVNSTEKGDLSSESTVSRIRTEHFPLTLESARPSHTSQYLCASSDGGGQMLGEAFFGQGTRLTVV.